A selection of T cell receptor beta chains follows, all from one sample in a study of neurological immune-mediated disorders. TCRdb independently ran MiXCR on the 5' RACE reads; one entry per CDR3 protein. The sample contains some 87,000 distinct CDR3 sequences, roughly 13% of which appear only once. Specimen: PBMCs. The receptors were gathered from a female donor with HTLV-1-associated myelopathy (HAM/TSP). Each CDR3 is given with its conserved first and last residue. A D gene is named only where the DNA matches it firmly. Clone size is shown for a subset of rows, as once, few, many or a class of expanded clone.

d_call	v_call	j_call	clone_size	cdr3_nt	cdr3_aa
.	TRBV2	TRBJ1-2	many	TGTGCCAGCAGTCCCGGGACACGGAACTATGGCTACACCTTC	CASSPGTRNYGYTF
TRBD2	TRBV27	TRBJ2-7	many	TGTGCCAGCAGCCCCGGACTAGCGGGGGCCTACGAGCAGTACTTC	CASSPGLAGAYEQYF
.	TRBV5-1	TRBJ1-1	many	TGCGCCAGCAGCTTGCTGGGAGATACTGAAGCTTTCTTT	CASSLLGDTEAFF
.	TRBV29-1	TRBJ1-5	many	TGCAGCGTTGGGCAGAGAGATCAGCCCCAGCATTTT	CSVGQRDQPQHF
.	TRBV7-8	TRBJ1-1	many	TGTGCCAGCAGCTTAGCGATTAACACTGAAGCTTTCTTT	CASSLAINTEAFF
.	TRBV10-3	TRBJ1-5	many	TGTGCCATCAGTGATCAGATTAGCAATCAGCCCCAGCATTTT	CAISDQISNQPQHF
TRBD2	TRBV9	TRBJ2-3	many	TGTGCCAGCAACCTAGCGGGGGCCCGCGATACGCAGTATTTT	CASNLAGARDTQYF
TRBD1	TRBV7-2	TRBJ1-5	many	TGTGCCAGCAGTGTTAGGACAGGCCGCGATCAGCCCCAGCATTTT	CASSVRTGRDQPQHF
.	TRBV28	TRBJ2-7	few	TGTGCCAGCAGTTATCCGGACGGCGAGCAGTACTTC	CASSYPDGEQYF
.	TRBV29-1	TRBJ2-5	many	TGCAGCGTGCATTACGGGGGGCACCAAGAGACCCAGTACTTC	CSVHYGGHQETQYF
.	TRBV20-1	TRBJ1-4	.	TGCAGTGCTAGAGACTATGAAAAACTGTTTTTT	CSARDYEKLFF
.	TRBV5-6	TRBJ2-3	.	TGTGCCAGCAGCTTGGGTGCATTTGTTGGAGATACGCAGTATTTT	CASSLGAFVGDTQYF
TRBD2	TRBV20-1	TRBJ2-3	many	TGCAGTGCCTCCAGACTAGCGGGCACAGATACGCAGTATTTT	CSASRLAGTDTQYF
TRBD1	TRBV5-1	TRBJ2-5	few	TGCGCCAGCAGCGCACAGGGGGCTGAGACCCAGTACTTC	CASSAQGAETQYF
.	TRBV28	TRBJ2-3	many	TGTGCCAGCAGTTTATCGGGCCATGGAGCGGATACGCAGTATTTT	CASSLSGHGADTQYF
.	TRBV5-1	TRBJ2-5	many	TGCGCCAGCAGCTTGGAGGCGGAGACCCAGTACTTC	CASSLEAETQYF
TRBD1	TRBV5-1	TRBJ2-1	many	TGCGCCAGCAGCTCCGGGACAGGGGGCAGTGACAATGAGCAGTTCTTC	CASSSGTGGSDNEQFF
.	TRBV4-1	TRBJ2-7	few	TGCGCCAGCAGCCAAGACAGGGTCTACGAGCAGTACTTC	CASSQDRVYEQYF
TRBD1	TRBV6-6	TRBJ2-7	.	TGTGCCAGCAGTTACTCGCGTGGACAGGGCTACGAGCAGTACTTC	CASSYSRGQGYEQYF
TRBD1	TRBV20-1	TRBJ2-7	.	TGCAGTGCCTCCAGAGGACAGGGGAACTACGAGCAGTACTTC	CSASRGQGNYEQYF
TRBD1	TRBV7-9	TRBJ2-1	many	TGTGCCAGCAAGGCAGGGGGTATTCACAATGAGCAGTTCTTC	CASKAGGIHNEQFF
TRBD1	TRBV6-6	TRBJ1-5	many	TGTGCCAGCAGAGATCTCGACAGGGGGAATCAGCCCCAGCATTTT	CASRDLDRGNQPQHF
.	TRBV7-2	TRBJ2-7	many	TGTGCCAGCAGCTTTGGCAGGGAAAGCGAGCAGTACTTC	CASSFGRESEQYF
TRBD2	TRBV12-3/TRBV12-4	TRBJ2-3	many	TGTGCCAGTGCTAGCGGGGGACGCACAGATACGCAGTATTTT	CASASGGRTDTQYF
TRBD1	TRBV2	TRBJ2-7	.	TGTGCCAGCAGTGAGGAGACAGGGAAGGATGTCTACGAGCAGTACTTC	CASSEETGKDVYEQYF
.	TRBV7-2	TRBJ2-3	few	TGTGCCAGCAGCTTAGTTGCGGGGGCTGCGGATACGCAGTATTTT	CASSLVAGAADTQYF
.	TRBV20-1	TRBJ2-4	few	TGCAGTGCCGTACCCGGTGCTGGAGCCAAAAACATTCAGTACTTC	CSAVPGAGAKNIQYF
TRBD1	TRBV2	TRBJ2-5	.	TGTGCCAGCAACAGGGGTGGGGAGACCCAGTACTTC	CASNRGGETQYF
.	TRBV29-1	TRBJ1-4	many	TGCAGCGTCGGACAAGATAATGAAAAACTGTTTTTT	CSVGQDNEKLFF
TRBD1	TRBV12-3/TRBV12-4	TRBJ2-7	many	TGTGCCAGCAGTTTAGGACAGGGTCTGCGGGAGCAGTACTTC	CASSLGQGLREQYF
.	TRBV19	TRBJ2-3	.	TGTGCCAGTAGTATCGGGGTTGGGGCAGATACGCAGTATTTT	CASSIGVGADTQYF
TRBD2	TRBV29-1	TRBJ2-3	many	TGCAGCGTTGAAGGCGGGGGACGGCCTAGCACAGATACGCAGTATTTT	CSVEGGGRPSTDTQYF
.	TRBV9	TRBJ2-3	many	TGTGCCAGCAGCGATAGACCCGGGCAGACAGATACGCAGTATTTT	CASSDRPGQTDTQYF
.	TRBV25-1	TRBJ2-1	.	TGTGCCAGCAGCGGGGCCCCCTACAATGAGCAGTTCTTC	CASSGAPYNEQFF
.	TRBV20-1	TRBJ2-7	many	TGCAGTGCCCCGGGAAACTTGCGGGGCTCTGACGAGCAGTACTTC	CSAPGNLRGSDEQYF